This T cell receptor (beta chain) comes out of a study of T cell responses to AZD1222 COVID-19 vaccine. The assay was immunoSEQ multiplex PCR, and TCRdb's table has in-frame clones only and misses some. The sample records roughly 120,000 clones, around 85% being singletons. The V and J ends lost 3 bases and 3 bases, in that order; junction bases with no gene match: 13. This CDR3 is built from 17 residues. Both about-4-week and about-12-week second-dose recipients were combined. The source material was peripheral blood, sampled 28 days after the second AZD1222 dose. This receptor was obtained from an adult who received the AZD1222 COVID-19 vaccine. The rearrangement links TRBV23-1 to TRBJ1-2; 7 nucleotides match TRBD1. TRBV23-1 is placed among ORFs of uncertain function. CDR3 residues: CASSHPGTASPYYGYTF. The CDR3 DNA is TGCGCCAGCAGTCACCCCGGGACAGCCAGCCCTTACTATGGCTACACCTTC.